Listed below are T cell receptor beta chains from one sample, sequenced in a study of OX40 agonist ivuxolimab in advanced cancers. Only in-frame clones appear in the TCRdb table, and some are missing; sequencing was by immunoSEQ multiplex PCR. The table shows about 51,000 clones, with 84% occurring only once. The specimen comprised CD4+ or CD8+ T cells sorted from blood, sampled in a trial of the OX40 agonist ivuxolimab. The receptors originated from an adult with an advanced solid tumor such as melanoma, head and neck, liver or kidney cancer. Both conserved end residues are part of each CDR3. The order of the fields is CDR3 protein, CDR3 DNA, J gene, D gene, clone size, V gene. The D gene is left open where the match is weak. Some rows mark clone size as missing; the rest say once, few, many or name a class of expanded clone.

CDR3 protein: CASSFVRNEAFF
CDR3 DNA: TGTGCCAGCAGCTTTGTAAGGAATGAAGCTTTCTTT
J gene: TRBJ1-1
D gene: -
clone size: few
V gene: TRBV11-1

CDR3 protein: CASGTGGNNQPQHF
CDR3 DNA: TGTGCCAGCGGGACAGGGGGGAACAATCAGCCCCAGCATTTT
J gene: TRBJ1-5
D gene: TRBD1
clone size: once
V gene: TRBV6-5

CDR3 protein: CASGGSEAGALSSYNEQFF
CDR3 DNA: TGTGCCAGCGGCGGGTCTGAGGCGGGGGCCTTGAGCTCCTACAATGAGCAGTTCTTC
J gene: TRBJ2-1
D gene: -
clone size: -
V gene: TRBV11-2

CDR3 protein: CASSQDSGGRRGSNQPQHF
CDR3 DNA: TGCGCCAGCAGCCAAGATAGCGGGGGCCGGCGGGGTAGCAATCAGCCCCAGCATTTT
J gene: TRBJ1-5
D gene: -
clone size: -
V gene: TRBV4-1

CDR3 protein: CASSQVGVRTTEAFF
CDR3 DNA: TGTGCCAGCAGCCAAGTGGGGGTCCGAACGACTGAAGCTTTCTTT
J gene: TRBJ1-1
D gene: -
clone size: few
V gene: TRBV4-2

CDR3 protein: CASSLLWNTEAFF
CDR3 DNA: TGTGCCAGCAGCTTGTTGTGGAACACTGAAGCTTTCTTT
J gene: TRBJ1-1
D gene: -
clone size: -
V gene: TRBV5-5

CDR3 protein: CASSLGGPGAFF
CDR3 DNA: TGTGCCAGCAGCTTAGGGGGCCCTGGGGCTTTCTTT
J gene: TRBJ1-1
D gene: -
clone size: -
V gene: TRBV13

CDR3 protein: CASSHDGAPEQPQHF
CDR3 DNA: TGTGCCAGCTCCCATGACGGAGCCCCGGAACAGCCCCAGCATTTT
J gene: TRBJ1-5
D gene: -
clone size: -
V gene: TRBV18

CDR3 protein: CASSPNRGQDYGYTF
CDR3 DNA: TGTGCCAGCAGCCCAAACAGGGGGCAGGACTATGGCTACACCTTC
J gene: TRBJ1-2
D gene: TRBD1
clone size: -
V gene: TRBV7-3

CDR3 protein: CASSLAGSGGEKLFF
CDR3 DNA: TGCGCCAGCAGCTTGGCTGGCTCAGGCGGTGAAAAACTGTTTTTT
J gene: TRBJ1-4
D gene: -
clone size: -
V gene: TRBV5-1

CDR3 protein: CASSQEGQDLQNEKLFF
CDR3 DNA: TGTGCCAGCAGCCAAGAAGGACAGGATCTACAGAATGAAAAACTGTTTTTT
J gene: TRBJ1-4
D gene: TRBD1
clone size: -
V gene: TRBV14

CDR3 protein: CASASGQMNTEAFF
CDR3 DNA: TGTGCCAGCGCCTCGGGACAGATGAACACTGAAGCTTTCTTT
J gene: TRBJ1-1
D gene: TRBD1
clone size: -
V gene: TRBV11-3

CDR3 protein: CASSKGLALADTQYF
CDR3 DNA: TGTGCCAGCAGCAAGGGACTAGCATTGGCAGATACGCAGTATTTT
J gene: TRBJ2-3
D gene: TRBD2
clone size: -
V gene: TRBV11-2

CDR3 protein: CASSLELLKEQFF
CDR3 DNA: TGCGCCAGCAGCTTGGAACTCCTCAAGGAGCAGTTCTTC
J gene: TRBJ2-1
D gene: -
clone size: -
V gene: TRBV5-1